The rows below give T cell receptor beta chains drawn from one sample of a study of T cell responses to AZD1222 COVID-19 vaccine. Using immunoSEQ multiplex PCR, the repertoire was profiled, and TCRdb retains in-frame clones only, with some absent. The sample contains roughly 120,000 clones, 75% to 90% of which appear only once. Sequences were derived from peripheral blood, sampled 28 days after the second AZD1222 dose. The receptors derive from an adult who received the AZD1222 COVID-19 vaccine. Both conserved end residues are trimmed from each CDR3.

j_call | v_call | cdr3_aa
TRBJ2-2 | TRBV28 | ASSRAGTGAGELF
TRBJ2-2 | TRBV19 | ASGVKRGSLVNTGELF
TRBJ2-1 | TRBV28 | ASSLGGSRVREQF
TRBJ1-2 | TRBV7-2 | ASSLGLLDYGYT
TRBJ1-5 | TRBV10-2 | ASSETGISNQPQH
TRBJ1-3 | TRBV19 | ASSIRTPDTIY
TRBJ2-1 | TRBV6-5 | ASSYGPRNEQF
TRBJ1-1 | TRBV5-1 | ASRGGVVNTEAF
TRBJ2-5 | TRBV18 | ASSRGLAAQETQY
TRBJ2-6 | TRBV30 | AWSVSSFSGANVLT
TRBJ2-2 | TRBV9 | ASSPHSSGGNTGELF
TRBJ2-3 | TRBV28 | ASSSRNTDTQY
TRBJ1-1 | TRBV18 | ASSPTVNTEAF
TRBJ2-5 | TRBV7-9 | ASSLGTRETQY
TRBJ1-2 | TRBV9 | ASSDNTDSGTANYGYT
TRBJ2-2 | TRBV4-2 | ASSIPGELF
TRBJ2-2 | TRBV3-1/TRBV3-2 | ASSPRQNTGELF
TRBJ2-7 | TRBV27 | ASSLVPSSYEQY
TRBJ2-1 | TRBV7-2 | ASSRDRERNEQF
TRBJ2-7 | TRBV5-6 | ASSPGVSYEQY
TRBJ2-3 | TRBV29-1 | SVGVQGVTDTQY
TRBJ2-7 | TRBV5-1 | ASSLGAGGYYEQY
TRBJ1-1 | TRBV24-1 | ATSDLTGSEAF
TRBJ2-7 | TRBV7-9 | ASSTGPKQY
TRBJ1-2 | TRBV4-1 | ASSPRSFRDSDYGYT
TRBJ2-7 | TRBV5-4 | ASQRTSGPYEQY
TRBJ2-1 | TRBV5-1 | ASSLPAGGINEQF
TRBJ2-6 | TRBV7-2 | ASTPRQVSRLGANVLT
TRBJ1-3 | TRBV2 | ASSRLGPGNTIY
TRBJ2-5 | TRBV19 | ASSIEQDQETQY
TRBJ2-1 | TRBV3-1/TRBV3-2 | ASSPVGLAGGDNEQF
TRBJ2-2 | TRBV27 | ATQGPTNTGELF
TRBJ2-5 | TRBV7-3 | ASSLGLAGQETQY